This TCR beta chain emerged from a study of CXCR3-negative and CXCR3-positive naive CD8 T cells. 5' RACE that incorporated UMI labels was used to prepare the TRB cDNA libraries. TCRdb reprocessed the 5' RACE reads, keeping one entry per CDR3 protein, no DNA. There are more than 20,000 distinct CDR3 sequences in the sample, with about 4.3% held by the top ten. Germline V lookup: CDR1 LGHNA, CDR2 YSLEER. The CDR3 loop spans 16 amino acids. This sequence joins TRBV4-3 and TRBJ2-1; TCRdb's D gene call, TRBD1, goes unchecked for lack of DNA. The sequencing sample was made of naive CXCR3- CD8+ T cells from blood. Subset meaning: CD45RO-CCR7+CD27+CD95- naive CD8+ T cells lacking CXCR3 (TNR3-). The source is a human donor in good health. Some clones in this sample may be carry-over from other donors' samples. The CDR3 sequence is CASSHAIRDGYNEQFF.